The source of this T cell receptor (beta chain) is a study of blood T cell repertoires in COVID-19. CDR3 length equals 15 residues. Germline CDR1 is SEHNR and CDR2 is FQNEAQ (reference sequence). V gave up 1 base and J gave up 7 bases; unmatched junction bases: 5. Here immunoSEQ multiplex PCR was the method, and the copy in TCRdb shows in-frame clones only, minus some. The sample includes around 130,000 clones, about four fifths of them seen just once. In its sample, this clone was seen a few times. The sample comprised PBMCs or T cells enriched from blood (not recorded which). This sequence joins TRBV7-9 and TRBJ2-1, with 9 bases fitting TRBD2. The source is a man under 40 who had recovered from COVID-19. DNA for the CDR3: TGTGCCAGCAGCTTAGGTAGCGGGAGACTTAATGAGCAGTTCTTC. Residues: CASSLGSGRLNEQFF.